This is a list of T cell receptor beta chains from one sample in a study of blood T cell repertoires in COVID-19. The assay was immunoSEQ multiplex PCR, and TCRdb's table has in-frame clones only and misses some. The profile covers 210,000 or so clones, with around 80% appearing a single time and about 10% taken by the ten largest. Sequenced material: peripheral blood. The receptors derive from a woman older than 75 with acute or convalescent COVID-19. The CDR3 runs from the conserved cysteine through the conserved F or W. D genes are given only for firm matches. Expanded clones are given a class, and other clones once, few, many or no size at all.

v_gene	abundance	j_gene	d_gene	CDR3nt	CDR3aa
TRBV29-1	few	TRBJ2-5	TRBD1	TGCAGCGTTCCCGGGACAGACCCCCAAGAGACCCAGTACTTC	CSVPGTDPQETQYF
TRBV6-5	NA	TRBJ1-5	NA	TGTGCCAGCACCTCACAGGGTCACCGTCAGCCCCAGCATTTT	CASTSQGHRQPQHF
TRBV5-1	NA	TRBJ2-1	NA	TGCGCCAGCAGCTTGGACCTTCCCGAGGGCAATGAGCAGTTCTTC	CASSLDLPEGNEQFF
TRBV4-1	NA	TRBJ2-3	TRBD2	TGCGCCAGCAGCCAAGGTATAGCGGGGGGGACAGTGTATACGCAGTATTTT	CASSQGIAGGTVYTQYF
TRBV11-2	few	TRBJ1-4	NA	TGTGCCAGCAGTTATAAAGGGGCTGAAAAACTGTTTTTT	CASSYKGAEKLFF
TRBV6-5	NA	TRBJ1-3	TRBD1	TGTGCCAGCAGTTACCGCGGACAGGGAGGGGACACCATATATTTT	CASSYRGQGGDTIYF
TRBV7-9	NA	TRBJ1-1	NA	TGTGCCAGCAGCTTAACGGTCGGGGACACTGAAGCTTTCTTT	CASSLTVGDTEAFF
TRBV19	NA	TRBJ2-7	TRBD1	TGTGCCAGTAGCCAACCCGGGACAGGGAATGAGCAGTACTTC	CASSQPGTGNEQYF
TRBV6-1	NA	TRBJ2-1	TRBD2	TGTGCCAGCAGGGAAGCGGGGAGCTCCTACAATGAGCAGTTCTTC	CASREAGSSYNEQFF
TRBV7-9	NA	TRBJ2-5	NA	TGTGCCAGCAGCAACCCGGGGGACCAAGAGACCCAGTACTTC	CASSNPGDQETQYF
TRBV28	NA	TRBJ2-7	TRBD2	TGTGCCAGCAGCCTACTAGCGGGATACTACGAGCAGTACTTC	CASSLLAGYYEQYF
TRBV7-9	NA	TRBJ1-2	NA	TGTGCCAGCAGCCCGTCCGTTGGCTACACCTTC	CASSPSVGYTF
TRBV4-3	NA	TRBJ2-3	NA	TGCGCCAGCAGCCAAGACGGAGGGGGCACAGATACGCAGTATTTT	CASSQDGGGTDTQYF
TRBV2	NA	TRBJ1-2	NA	TGTGCCAGCAGTGAAGGGGGTAATCGGGATTATGGCTACACCTTC	CASSEGGNRDYGYTF
TRBV12-3/TRBV12-4	NA	TRBJ2-1	NA	TGTGCCAGCAGTTTATCGGGTGGGAGTGAGCAGTTCTTC	CASSLSGGSEQFF
TRBV7-2	NA	TRBJ2-5	TRBD2	TGTGCCAGCAGCTGGCCGGGGGAGCTAGCGGGAGGGGAGACCCAGTACTTC	CASSWPGELAGGETQYF
TRBV7-6	NA	TRBJ1-2	TRBD1	TGTGCCAGCAGCTCGGGGACAGTTAACTATGGCTACACCTTC	CASSSGTVNYGYTF
TRBV7-9	NA	TRBJ1-2	NA	TGTGCCAGCAGCTTACCCCGAGGGGGATTCAGCGGCTACACCTTC	CASSLPRGGFSGYTF
TRBV6-2/TRBV6-3	NA	TRBJ1-1	TRBD1	TGTGCCAGCAGTTCTCCGACAGGGAGTTCCCAAGCTTTCTTT	CASSSPTGSSQAFF
TRBV7-2	NA	TRBJ1-2	NA	TGTGCCAGCAGCTTAGGAGGGGACCGAAGGGGGGGCTACACCTTC	CASSLGGDRRGGYTF
TRBV7-6	NA	TRBJ2-5	TRBD2	TGTGCCAGCAGCTTTGTGGCGGGAGGGTCTCCAGGAGAGACCCAGTACTTC	CASSFVAGGSPGETQYF
TRBV5-4	NA	TRBJ1-1	NA	TGTGCCAGCAGCCATGGCGGGACTCTTGGTGCCACTGAAGCTTTCTTT	CASSHGGTLGATEAFF
TRBV11-3	NA	TRBJ1-3	TRBD1	TGTGCCAGCAGCCCCCCGGGGGACAGTGGAAACACCATATATTTT	CASSPPGDSGNTIYF
TRBV5-1	NA	TRBJ2-6	NA	TGCGCCAGCAGCCGCGCGGGCTCTGGGGCCAACGTCCTGACTTTC	CASSRAGSGANVLTF
TRBV18	NA	TRBJ2-2	TRBD1	TGTGCCAGCTCACCAAGCAGGGGGCTAGACACCGGGGAGCTGTTTTTT	CASSPSRGLDTGELFF
TRBV28	NA	TRBJ2-5	TRBD2	TGTGCCAGCAGCCAGGGACTAGCGGCCCGAGAGACCCAGTACTTC	CASSQGLAARETQYF
TRBV11-2	NA	TRBJ2-1	NA	TGTGCCAGCATGCAGGACACCTACAATGAGCAGTTCTTC	CASMQDTYNEQFF
TRBV3-1/TRBV3-2	NA	TRBJ1-6	NA	TGTGCAACCAATACGGGGAGCAATTCACCCCTCCACTTT	CATNTGSNSPLHF